Presented here are 32 T cell receptor beta chains from one specimen sequenced in a study of response to subunit inactivated influenza vaccine. TCRdb independently ran MiXCR on the RT-PCR reads; one entry per CDR3 protein. This table has fewer than 600,000 distinct CDR3 sequences, 6% to 9% appearing once. Sequencing was performed on PBMCs from blood, taken less than 30 months after vaccination. The receptor set was obtained from a man between 50 and 75 years old who received an inactivated influenza vaccine.

In its sample, this clonotype was seen many times. This chain uses TRBV3-1 with TRBJ2-7, with no clear D. V was trimmed by 5 bases and J by 2 bases, leaving 4 bases between them. The CDR3 sequence is 11 residues long. Germline V CDR1 and CDR2: LGHDT, YNNKEL (reference sequence). The CDR3 is CASSDPYEQYF. In DNA, the CDR3 is TGTGCCAGCAGCGATCCCTACGAGCAGTACTTC.

The sample holds many counts of this clonotype. The V call is TRBV20-1, the J call TRBJ2-2, with 11 positions matching TRBD1. This CDR3 region has 15 residues. V shed 0 bases and J 6 bases; nucleotides not matched to a gene: 3. The germline gives CDR1 DFQATT, CDR2 SNEGSKA (reference sequence). In nucleotides, the CDR3 is TGCAGTGCTAGAGATTTGGGACAGGGGGCCGGGGAGCTGTTTTTT. Its translation: CSARDLGQGAGELFF.

This clonotype was counted only a few times. The rearrangement joins TRBV6-5 to TRBJ2-1; TRBD2 agrees at 8 bases. Unmatched junction bases numbered 4, after V lost 3 bases and J lost 3 bases. The CDR3 spans 15 residues. Germline CDR1 and CDR2: MNHEY and SVGAGI. The CDR3 loop reads CASSYFTSGYNEQFF. For the CDR3, the DNA is TGTGCCAGCAGTTATTTCACTAGCGGCTACAATGAGCAGTTCTTC.

Many counts were recorded for this clonotype. This rearrangement joins TRBV4-1 to TRBJ1-2, with D possibly matching TRBD1 (5 bases). Trimming removed 0 bases at V and 4 bases at J, with 12 bases between. Germline values: CDR1 MGHRA, CDR2 YSYEKL. The CDR3 consists of 15 residues. Here the CDR3 reads CASSQDTGDGYGYTF. CDR3 sequence (DNA): TGCGCCAGCAGCCAAGATACCGGGGACGGCTATGGCTACACCTTC.

This clonotype was recorded many times. The chain links TRBV12-3 or TRBV12-4 to TRBJ2-7; tentatively, D is TRBD1 (6 bases). Trimming left V 6 bases short and J 7 bases short, with 19 bases between. This CDR3 is 14 amino acids long. The CDR3 bases are TGTGCCAGCAGGACCGGGACATCTTTAGGAGAGCAGTACTTC. It translates to CASRTGTSLGEQYF.

This clonotype was counted between two and nine times. V gene TRBV7-2 combines with J gene TRBJ2-5, with TRBD2 matching over 8 bases. Germline assignment: CDR1 SGHTA and CDR2 FQGNSA. After removal of 4 bases from V and 4 bases from J, the junction contained 5 bases not matched to a gene. The CDR3 covers 14 residues. The CDR3 bases are TGTGCCAGCAGCTCGGGGGGGCTCACAGAGACCCAGTACTTC. This translates into CASSSGGLTETQYF.

The J gene is TRBJ2-7, the V gene TRBV25-1; possibly TRBD1 or TRBD2 for D (6 bases each). The CDR3 spans 13 residues. V lost 1 base, J lost 6 bases, and 10 bases lay in between. Germline lookup yields CDR1 MGHDK and CDR2 SYGVNS. For the CDR3, the DNA is TGTGCCAGCAGTGAATCTGGGGGGCGCGAGCAGTACTTC. It is translated as CASSESGGREQYF.

The rearrangement joins TRBV20-1 to TRBJ1-1, with 7 nucleotides matching TRBD1. With 0 bases clipped from V and 4 bases from J, the junction kept 8 bases outside the gene matches. The CDR3 is 15 amino acids. The germline V gene has CDR1 DFQATT and CDR2 SNEGSKA (reference sequence). Here the CDR3 reads CSARDWETGSTEAFF. In nucleotides, the CDR3 is TGCAGTGCTAGAGATTGGGAGACAGGGAGCACTGAAGCTTTCTTT.

This clonotype was found a few times. This sequence joins TRBV4-3 and TRBJ2-5; 9 nucleotides align to TRBD2. Germline CDR1 and CDR2: LGHNA and YSLEER. The CDR3 is 16 amino acids. V was pared by 4 bases and J by 3 bases, with 9 bases of the junction left unmatched. CDR3 coding DNA: TGCGCCAGCAGCCCTAGTGGGCTAGCGGGAAAAGAGACCCAGTACTTC. Amino acids: CASSPSGLAGKETQYF.

The chain uses TRBV4-3 and TRBJ1-5; maybe TRBD1 (5 bases). CDR1 is LGHNA and CDR2 is YSLEER in the germline V gene. Between the trimmed V and J ends, which lost 0 bases and 7 bases, there was a span of 13 bases. The CDR3 has 15 residues. DNA for the CDR3: TGCGCCAGCAGCCAAGATCGATCAGGGACCCAGCCCCAGCATTTT. This sequence encodes CASSQDRSGTQPQHF.

V gene TRBV27 combines with J gene TRBJ1-1; D remains unclear. Between the trimmed V and J ends, which lost 4 bases and 0 bases, there was a span of 6 bases. In germline, CDR1 is MNHEY, CDR2 SMNVEV (reference sequence). The CDR3 has 13 residues. CDR3 nucleotide sequence: TGTGCCAGCAGTTGGAAGATGAACACTGAAGCTTTCTTT. It yields the protein CASSWKMNTEAFF.

Points on this clonotype: This may be a read error, as it is one base from a much larger clone. The chain employs TRBV29-1 and TRBJ1-2; D unresolved. V lost 6 bases to trimming and J lost 5 bases, with 13 bases between them. The length of the CDR3 is 12 residues. Germline V CDR1 and CDR2: SQVTM, ANQGSEA. The CDR3 region is CSVGNSQYGYTF. CDR3 sequence (DNA): TGCAGCGTGGGTAACAGTCAGTATGGCTACACCTTC.

The chain employs TRBV11-2 and TRBJ2-1; 9 nucleotides align to TRBD2. Per germline, CDR1 SGHAT and CDR2 FQNNGV. This CDR3 is 18 amino acids long. V shed 0 bases and J 1 base; nucleotides not matched to a gene: 7. CDR3 in amino acids: CASSLDLLSGGSYNEQFF. DNA for the CDR3: TGTGCCAGCAGCTTAGACCTCCTTAGCGGGGGTTCCTACAATGAGCAGTTCTTC.

The chain couples TRBV5-6 to TRBJ2-2, with 9 bases matching TRBD1. CDR3 size: 16 residues. The J segment lost 5 bases and the V segment lost 4 bases, leaving 9 bases of the junction unmatched. The germline CDR1 and CDR2 sequences are SGHDT and YYEEEE. Here the CDR3 reads CASSITGTGRTGELFF. As DNA, the CDR3 is TGTGCCAGCAGCATAACCGGGACAGGGAGGACCGGGGAGCTGTTTTTT.

The CDR3 spells CASSQEAGGERQPQHF. In DNA form, the CDR3 reads TGCGCCAGCAGCCAAGAGGCGGGAGGGGAGCGACAGCCCCAGCATTTT. The chain has TRBV4-3 and TRBJ1-5; D perhaps matches TRBD1 (5 bases). With 0 bases removed from V and 7 bases from J, the gap between germline ends came to 16 bases. Germline CDR1 is LGHNA and CDR2 is YSLEER. The CDR3 has 16 residues.

A note on this clonotype: The junction and the germline gene differ at one end; a read error may be behind it. The chain couples TRBV6-2 or TRBV6-3 to TRBJ1-5; D ambiguous. Germline CDR1 reads MNHEY; CDR2 reads SVGEGT. CDR3 length: 13 amino acids. CDR3 nucleotide sequence: TGTGCCAGCAGTTACTTGCCCGGGTCCCCGGCGGATTTT. Its protein product is CASSYLPGSPADF.

This clonotype was found a few times. This chain links TRBV28 with TRBJ2-3; possibly TRBD1 for D (6 bases). Trimming removed 2 bases from V and 7 bases from J, with 19 bases in between. CDR1 is MDHEN, CDR2 SYDVKM, per germline. CDR3 length equals 16 residues. The CDR3 DNA reads as TGTGCCAGCAGTTTAGGGTGGGGGCCCCCAGGGAATACGCAGTATTTT. As protein: CASSLGWGPPGNTQYF.

In this sample, this clonotype turned up a few times. This chain connects TRBV12-3 or TRBV12-4 to TRBJ1-1; 12 bases line up with TRBD1. Germline trimming cut 3 bases from V and 11 bases from J; bases unmatched to any gene: 4. This CDR3 is 13 amino acids long. CDR3 sequence reads: CASSLGTGGDAFF. The CDR3 nucleotides read TGTGCCAGCAGTTTGGGGACAGGGGGCGATGCTTTCTTT.

This chain connects TRBV10-3 to TRBJ2-1, with TRBD2 identical over 8 bases. This CDR3 region has 15 residues. Germline CDR1 and CDR2: ENHRY and SYGVKD. The junction had 0 bases not matched to a gene; V was cut back by 2 bases and J by 0 bases. The CDR3 nucleotides are TGTGCCATCAGTGAGCGGGAGGGCTCCTACAATGAGCAGTTCTTC. It is translated as CAISEREGSYNEQFF.

This clonotype occurred many times. The chain couples TRBV20-1 to TRBJ2-3, with TRBD2 matching 9 bases. The CDR3 is 15 amino acids. Germline-derived CDR1 and CDR2 are DFQATT and SNEGSKA (reference sequence). The V gene end was trimmed by 6 bases and the J gene end by 2 bases; junction bases not matched to a gene: 9. The CDR3, as DNA: TGCAGTGCAAATCTAGCGGGGAGGATCACAGATACGCAGTATTTT. It codes for CSANLAGRITDTQYF.

This clonotype has more than one count but fewer than ten. This chain connects TRBV27 to TRBJ2-7; D is unresolved. The CDR3 is 14 amino acids. The germline gives CDR1 MNHEY, CDR2 SMNVEV (reference sequence). V lost 0 bases and J 3 bases, leaving 9 bases between the germline ends. Here the CDR3 DNA reads TGTGCCAGCAGTTTATCAGGGCCACACTACGAGCAGTACTTC. This encodes CASSLSGPHYEQYF.

This clonotype was counted only a few times. The chain combines TRBV21-1 with TRBJ2-7; the tabulated D call, TRBD2, remains unverified against the DNA. TRBV21-1 is labeled a pseudogene. This CDR3 comprises 19 residues. CDR3 sequence: CASSKEITLAGGPVYEQYF. The CDR3 nucleotides are TGTGCCAGCAGCAAAGAAATTACACTAGCGGGAGGGCCAGTCTACGAGCAGTACTTC.

The chain employs TRBV5-1 and TRBJ2-1, with 8 bases identical to TRBD1. The CDR3 covers 15 residues. Looked up from germline, CDR1 is SGHRS and CDR2 is YFSETQ. Trimming at V came to 5 bases and at J to 4 bases, leaving 8 bases not matched to a gene. The DNA of the CDR3 is TGCGCCAGCAGTGGGGGCAGGGGGCTTTACAATGAGCAGTTCTTC. It translates to CASSGGRGLYNEQFF.

DNA of the CDR3: TGCAGTGCGAGACCAGGGGGCGCCGTGGGGGCAGAGCAGTTCTTC. The encoded protein is CSARPGGAVGAEQFF. The chain is built from TRBV20-1 and TRBJ2-1; TRBD1 matches at 8 bases. Germline CDR1 is DFQATT and CDR2 is SNEGSKA (reference sequence). There are 15 residues in the CDR3. The V segment lost 6 bases and the J segment 10 bases; nucleotides outside the gene matches: 17.

The rearrangement links TRBV10-3 to TRBJ2-1; 8 nucleotides align to TRBD2. Germline assignment: CDR1 ENHRY and CDR2 SYGVKD. Trimming removed 3 bases from V and 3 bases from J; junction bases left unmatched: 4. The CDR3 is 15 residues long. The CDR3 region is CAISEASGGYNEQFF. The CDR3 DNA reads TGTGCCATCAGTGAAGCAAGCGGGGGCTACAATGAGCAGTTCTTC.

A few counts support this clonotype. The J gene is TRBJ2-7, the V gene TRBV10-3; D is uncertain. The CDR3 spans 12 residues. Germline CDR1 is ENHRY and CDR2 is SYGVKD. V lost 6 bases and J lost 6, with 12 bases in between. The CDR3 protein is CAISGGDREQYF. In nucleotides, the CDR3 is TGTGCCATCAGCGGCGGTGATCGCGAGCAGTACTTC.

The sample holds a few counts of this clonotype. The chain has TRBV2 and TRBJ2-7, with 15 bases that match TRBD2. The CDR3 has 17 residues. V lost 7 bases and J lost 0; bases outside the gene matches: 7. Germline V gene sequence: CDR1 SNHLY, CDR2 FYNNEI. In nucleotides, the CDR3 is TGTGCCAGCAACGGGGGACTAGCGGGAGGAGCCTCCTACGAGCAGTACTTC. Amino acids: CASNGGLAGGASYEQYF.

Details on this clonotype: A much larger clone lies a single base off, so this may be a read error. J is TRBJ2-1 and V is TRBV11-1; 8 bases match TRBD2. This CDR3 spans 18 amino acids. Per the germline V gene, CDR1 is SGHAT and CDR2 is FQDESV (reference sequence). Trimming took 1 base from V and 2 from J; bases not matched to a gene: 10. The CDR3 bases are TGTGCCAGCAGCTTAGGGGTTAGCGGGGTTGTTCCCTACAATGAGCAGTTCTTC. Amino acid sequence: CASSLGVSGVVPYNEQFF.

This clonotype occurred a few times. The J gene is TRBJ2-3, the V gene TRBV11-2; D may be TRBD1 or TRBD2 (6 bases each). The germline V gene encodes CDR1 SGHAT and CDR2 FQNNGV. With 5 bases removed from V and 1 base from J, the gap between germline ends came to 16 bases. The length of the CDR3 is 16 residues. The CDR3 loop is CASSVGGRTRTDTQYF. DNA for the CDR3: TGTGCCAGCAGCGTGGGGGGCAGGACCCGCACAGATACGCAGTATTTT.

This clonotype came up a few times. The gene calls are TRBV18 and TRBJ1-3; the D is unclear. V gave up 1 base and J gave up 1 base, with 5 bases separating them. This CDR3 is built from 14 residues. Germline loops: CDR1 KGHSH, CDR2 LQKENI. The CDR3 DNA follows: TGTGCCAGCTCACCACAGATATCTGGAAACACCATATATTTT. This translates into CASSPQISGNTIYF.

This clonotype was observed at least ten times. The CDR3 DNA is TGTGCCAGCAGCTTACATACAGGGTCCGGGGAGCTGTTTTTT. Protein sequence: CASSLHTGSGELFF. This chain uses TRBV11-1 with TRBJ2-2; the D gene is possibly TRBD1 (6 bases). Trimming shortened V by 2 bases and J by 6 bases, and 10 bases separated the two germline ends. Germline V CDR1 and CDR2: SGHAT, FQDESV (reference sequence). The CDR3 is 14 residues long.

The CDR3 sequence is CASSQDLSSVNTEAFF. The DNA of the CDR3 is TGCGCCAGCAGCCAAGATTTATCATCAGTGAACACTGAAGCTTTCTTT. The chain joins TRBV4-3 to TRBJ1-1; D is ambiguous. The germline gives CDR1 LGHNA, CDR2 YSLEER. With 0 bases removed from V and 0 bases from J, the gap between germline ends came to 11 bases. The CDR3 is 16 residues long.